This T cell receptor beta chain is drawn from a study of cytomegalovirus exposure and HLA in healthy donors. TCRdb's copy holds only in-frame clones and misses some; the assay was immunoSEQ multiplex PCR. The sample carries tens of thousands of clones, 95% to 98% recorded once. The sample taken for sequencing was PBMCs. The clonotype was recovered from a young man in good health and CMV-seronegative.

This chain's CDR3 is CASRLQGFYYGYTF. For the CDR3, the DNA is TGTGCCAGCAGACTTCAGGGTTTCTACTATGGCTACACCTTC. J is TRBJ1-2 and V is TRBV28; perhaps TRBD1 as D (5 bases). Germline CDR1 is MDHEN and CDR2 is SYDVKM. The CDR3 is 14 amino acids. Trimming shortened V by 6 bases and J by 3 bases, and 14 bases separated the two germline ends.